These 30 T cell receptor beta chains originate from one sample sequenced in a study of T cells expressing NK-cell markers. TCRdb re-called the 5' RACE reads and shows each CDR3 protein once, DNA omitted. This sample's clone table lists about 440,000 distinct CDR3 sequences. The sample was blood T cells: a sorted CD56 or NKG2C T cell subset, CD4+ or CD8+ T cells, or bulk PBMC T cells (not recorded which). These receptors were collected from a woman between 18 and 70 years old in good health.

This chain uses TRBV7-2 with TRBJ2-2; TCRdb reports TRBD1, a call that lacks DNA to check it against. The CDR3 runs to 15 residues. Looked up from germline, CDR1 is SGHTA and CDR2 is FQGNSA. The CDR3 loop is CASTPGGLNTGELFF.

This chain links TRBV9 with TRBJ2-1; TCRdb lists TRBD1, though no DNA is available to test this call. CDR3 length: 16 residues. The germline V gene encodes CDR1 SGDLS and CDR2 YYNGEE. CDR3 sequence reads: CASSAPRDRVVDEQFF.

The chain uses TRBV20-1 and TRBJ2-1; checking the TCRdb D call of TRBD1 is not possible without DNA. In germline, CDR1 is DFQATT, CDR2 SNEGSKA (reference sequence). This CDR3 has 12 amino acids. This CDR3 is CSASTGSNEQFF.

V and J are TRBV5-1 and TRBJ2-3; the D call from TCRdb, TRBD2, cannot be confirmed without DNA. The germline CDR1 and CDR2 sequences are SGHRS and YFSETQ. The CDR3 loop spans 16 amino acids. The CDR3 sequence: CASRLGGTRSTDTQYF.

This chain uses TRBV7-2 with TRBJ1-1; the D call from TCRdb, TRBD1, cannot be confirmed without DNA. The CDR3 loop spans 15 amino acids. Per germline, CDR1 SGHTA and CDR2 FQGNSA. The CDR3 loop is CASSQGGTGGTEAFF.

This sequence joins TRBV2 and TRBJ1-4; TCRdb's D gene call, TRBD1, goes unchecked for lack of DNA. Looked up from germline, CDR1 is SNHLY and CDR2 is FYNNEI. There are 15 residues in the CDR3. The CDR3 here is CASTRDTLRNEKLFF. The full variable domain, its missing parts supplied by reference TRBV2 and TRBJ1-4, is EPEVTQTPSHQVTQMGQEVILRCVPISNHLYFYWYRQILGQKVEFLVSFYNNEISEKSEIFDDQFSVERPDGSNFTLKIRSTKLEDSAMYFCASTRDTLRNEKLFFGSGTQLSVL.

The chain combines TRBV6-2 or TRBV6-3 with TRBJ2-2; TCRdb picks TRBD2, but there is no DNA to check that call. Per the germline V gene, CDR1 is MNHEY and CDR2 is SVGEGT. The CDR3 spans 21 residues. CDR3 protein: CASSPYGTPTSGRAGTGELFF.

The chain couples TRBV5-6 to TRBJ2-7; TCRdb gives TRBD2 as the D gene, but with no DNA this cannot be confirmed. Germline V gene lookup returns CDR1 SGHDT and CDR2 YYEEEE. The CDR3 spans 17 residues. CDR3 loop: CASSLALSGGSSYEQYF.

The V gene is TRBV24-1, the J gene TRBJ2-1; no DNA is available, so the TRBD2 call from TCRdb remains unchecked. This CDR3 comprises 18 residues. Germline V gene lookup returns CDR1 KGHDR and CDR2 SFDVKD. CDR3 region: CATSYSAGGKIPYNEQFF.

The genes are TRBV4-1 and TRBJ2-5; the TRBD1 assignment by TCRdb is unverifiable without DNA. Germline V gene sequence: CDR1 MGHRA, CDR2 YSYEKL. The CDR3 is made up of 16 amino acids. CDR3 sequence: CASSRHPLDRVETQYF.

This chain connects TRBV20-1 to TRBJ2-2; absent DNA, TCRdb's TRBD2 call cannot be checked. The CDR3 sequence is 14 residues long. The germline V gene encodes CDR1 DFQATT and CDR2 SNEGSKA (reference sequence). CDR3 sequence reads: CSAWASGAAGELFF.

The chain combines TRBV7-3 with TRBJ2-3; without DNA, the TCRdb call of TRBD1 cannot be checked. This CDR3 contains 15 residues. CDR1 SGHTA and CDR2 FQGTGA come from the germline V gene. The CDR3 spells CASRTTGTPGDTQYF.

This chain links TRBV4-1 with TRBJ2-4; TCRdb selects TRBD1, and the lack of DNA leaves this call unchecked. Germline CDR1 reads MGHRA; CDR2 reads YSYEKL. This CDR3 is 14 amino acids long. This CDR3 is CASSLGQGVDIQYF.

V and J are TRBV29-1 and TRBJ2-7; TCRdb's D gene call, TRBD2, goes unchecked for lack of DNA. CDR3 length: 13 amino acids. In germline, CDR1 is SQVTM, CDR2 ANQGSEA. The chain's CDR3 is CSVVGQGESEQYF.

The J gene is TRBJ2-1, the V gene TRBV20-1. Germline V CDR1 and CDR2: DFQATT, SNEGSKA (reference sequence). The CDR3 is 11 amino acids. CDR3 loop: CSAEGDSEQFF.

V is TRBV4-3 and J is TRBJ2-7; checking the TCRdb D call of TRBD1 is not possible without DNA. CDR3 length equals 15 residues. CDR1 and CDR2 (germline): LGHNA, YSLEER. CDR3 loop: CASSQVHGQGYEQYF.

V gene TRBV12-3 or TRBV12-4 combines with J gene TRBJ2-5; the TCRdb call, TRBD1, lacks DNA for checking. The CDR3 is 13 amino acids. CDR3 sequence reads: CASGQTGLETQYF.

The CDR3 spells CSAYTGSGSYGYTF. This rearrangement joins TRBV20-1 to TRBJ1-2; checking the TCRdb D call of TRBD1 is not possible without DNA. This CDR3 comprises 14 residues. The V gene's germline CDR1 is DFQATT and CDR2 SNEGSKA (reference sequence).

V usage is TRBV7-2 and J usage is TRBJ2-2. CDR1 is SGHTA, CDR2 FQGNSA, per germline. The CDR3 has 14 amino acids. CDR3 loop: CASSLTPNTGELFF. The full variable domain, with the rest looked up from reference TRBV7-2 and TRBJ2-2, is GAGVSQSPSNKVTEKGKDVELRCDPISGHTALYWYRQSLGQGLEFLIYFQGNSAPDKSGLPSDRFSAERTGGSVSTLTIQRTQQEDSAVYLCASSLTPNTGELFFGEGSRLTVL.

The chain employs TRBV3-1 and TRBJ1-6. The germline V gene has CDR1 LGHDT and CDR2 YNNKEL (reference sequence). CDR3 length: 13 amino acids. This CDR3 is CASSQKWDSPLHF.

The CDR3 sequence is CSARDARGSSTYNEQFF. The rearrangement links TRBV20-1 to TRBJ2-1. The CDR3 length is 17 residues. In germline, CDR1 is DFQATT, CDR2 SNEGSKA (reference sequence).

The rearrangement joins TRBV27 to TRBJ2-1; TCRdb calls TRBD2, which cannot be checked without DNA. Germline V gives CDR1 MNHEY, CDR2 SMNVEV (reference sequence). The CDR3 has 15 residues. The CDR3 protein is CASRPGGLAGGEQFF.

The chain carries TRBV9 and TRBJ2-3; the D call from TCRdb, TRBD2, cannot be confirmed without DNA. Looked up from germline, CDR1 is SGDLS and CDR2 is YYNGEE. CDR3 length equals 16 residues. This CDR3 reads CASSVVDGRAGDTQYF.

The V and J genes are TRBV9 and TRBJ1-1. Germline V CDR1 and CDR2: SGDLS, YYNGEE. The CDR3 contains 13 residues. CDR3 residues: CASSASPNTEAFF.

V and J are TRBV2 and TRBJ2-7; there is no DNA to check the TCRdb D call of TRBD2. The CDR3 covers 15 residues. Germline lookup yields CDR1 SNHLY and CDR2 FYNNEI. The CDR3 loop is CASRELAGTSYEQYF.

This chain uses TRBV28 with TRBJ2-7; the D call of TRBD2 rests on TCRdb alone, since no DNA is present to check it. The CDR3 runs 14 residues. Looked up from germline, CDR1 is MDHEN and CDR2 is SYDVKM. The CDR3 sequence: CASSLLDYSYEQYF.

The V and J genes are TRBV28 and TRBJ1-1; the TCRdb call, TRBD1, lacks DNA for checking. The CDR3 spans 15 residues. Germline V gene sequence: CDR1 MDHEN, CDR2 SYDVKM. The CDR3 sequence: CASSNDRGVNTEAFF.

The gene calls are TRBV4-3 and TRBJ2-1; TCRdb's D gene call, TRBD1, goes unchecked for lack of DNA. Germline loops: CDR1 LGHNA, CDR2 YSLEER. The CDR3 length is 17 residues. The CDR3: CASSQEIAGAVYNEQFF.

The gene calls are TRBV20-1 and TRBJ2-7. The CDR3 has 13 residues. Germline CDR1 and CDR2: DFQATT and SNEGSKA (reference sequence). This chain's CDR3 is CSARSDVPDEQYF.

CDR3 residues: CASSQDRGFPTGELFF. The J gene is TRBJ2-2, the V gene TRBV14; the TCRdb call, TRBD1, lacks DNA for checking. The CDR3 covers 16 residues. The germline gives CDR1 SGHDN, CDR2 FVKESK.